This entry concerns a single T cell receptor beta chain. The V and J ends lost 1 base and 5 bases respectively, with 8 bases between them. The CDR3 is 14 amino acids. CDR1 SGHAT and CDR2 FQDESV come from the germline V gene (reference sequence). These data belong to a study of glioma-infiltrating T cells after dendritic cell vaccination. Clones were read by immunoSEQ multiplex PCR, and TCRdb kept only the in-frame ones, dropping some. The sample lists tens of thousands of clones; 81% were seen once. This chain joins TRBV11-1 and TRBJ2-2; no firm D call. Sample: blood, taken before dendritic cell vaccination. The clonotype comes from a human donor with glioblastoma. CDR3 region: CASSLVRTTGELFF. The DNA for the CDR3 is TGTGCCAGCAGCTTAGTACGTACTACCGGGGAGCTGTTTTTT.